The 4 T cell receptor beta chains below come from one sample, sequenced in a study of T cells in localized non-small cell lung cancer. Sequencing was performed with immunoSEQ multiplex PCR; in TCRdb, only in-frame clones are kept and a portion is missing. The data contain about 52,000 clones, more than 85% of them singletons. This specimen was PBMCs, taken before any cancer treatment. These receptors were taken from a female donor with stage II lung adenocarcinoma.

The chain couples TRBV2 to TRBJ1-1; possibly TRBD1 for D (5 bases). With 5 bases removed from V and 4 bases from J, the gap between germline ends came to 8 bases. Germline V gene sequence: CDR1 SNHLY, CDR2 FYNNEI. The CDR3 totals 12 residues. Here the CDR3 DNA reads TGTGCCAGCAGTCCGGGGGGCACTGAAGCTTTCTTT. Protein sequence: CASSPGGTEAFF.

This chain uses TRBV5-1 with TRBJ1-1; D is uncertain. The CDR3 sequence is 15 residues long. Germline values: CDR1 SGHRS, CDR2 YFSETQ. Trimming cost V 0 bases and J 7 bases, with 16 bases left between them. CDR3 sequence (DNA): TGCGCCAGCAGCTTGGATATGGAGAGGAACGTTGAAGCTTTCTTT. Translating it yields CASSLDMERNVEAFF. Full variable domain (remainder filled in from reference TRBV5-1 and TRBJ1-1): KAGVTQTPRYLIKTRGQQVTLSCSPISGHRSVSWYQQTPGQGLQFLFEYFSETQRNKGNFPGRFSGRQFSNSRSEMNVSTLELGDSALYLCASSLDMERNVEAFFGQGTRLTVV.

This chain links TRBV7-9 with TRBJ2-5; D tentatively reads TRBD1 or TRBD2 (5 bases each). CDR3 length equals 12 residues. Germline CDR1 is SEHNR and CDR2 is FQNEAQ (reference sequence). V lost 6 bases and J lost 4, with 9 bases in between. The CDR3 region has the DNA TGTGCCAGCAGTTTTGGGGGAGAGACCCAGTACTTC. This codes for CASSFGGETQYF.

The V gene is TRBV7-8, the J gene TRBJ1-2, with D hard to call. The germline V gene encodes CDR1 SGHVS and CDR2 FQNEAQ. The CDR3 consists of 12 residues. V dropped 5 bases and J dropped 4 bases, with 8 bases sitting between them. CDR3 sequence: CASSAQTYGYTF. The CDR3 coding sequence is TGTGCCAGCAGCGCTCAGACCTATGGCTACACCTTC. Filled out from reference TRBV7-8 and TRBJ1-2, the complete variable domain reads GAGVSQSPRYKVAKRGQDVALRCDPISGHVSLFWYQQALGQGPEFLTYFQNEAQLDKSGLPSDRFFAERPEGSVSTLKIQRTQQEDSAVYLCASSAQTYGYTFGSGTRLTVV.